The rows below give T cell receptor beta chains drawn from one sample of a study of breast tumors, draining lymph nodes, adjacent tissues. TCRdb re-called the multiplex PCR reads with MiXCR, one entry per CDR3 protein. This table holds around 170,000 distinct CDR3 sequences, roughly a third found once. The sequencing sample was made of axillary lymph node tissue. Receptors were obtained from a female donor with breast cancer. Some clones in this sample may be carry-over from other donors' samples. The CDR3 runs from the conserved cysteine through the conserved F or W. The D gene is left open where the match is weak.

v_call	j_call	d_call	cdr3_aa
TRBV6-1	TRBJ2-7	.	CASSGPIELYEQYF
TRBV5-1	TRBJ2-3	.	CASSLDGSTDTQYF
TRBV7-3	TRBJ2-5	.	CASSLDARETQYF
TRBV7-2	TRBJ2-7	TRBD1	CASSSRTGPYEQYF
TRBV7-3	TRBJ2-2	.	CASSLMGELFF
TRBV5-6	TRBJ2-7	TRBD2	CASSLEFELAGGYEQYF
TRBV24-1	TRBJ2-5	.	CATSDVTTGELFFGEDWETQYF
TRBV7-8	TRBJ1-2	TRBD1	CASSLALGGGYTF
TRBV7-2	TRBJ2-3	.	CASGRGDTDTQYF
TRBV18	TRBJ1-6	.	CASSPTGRSSPLHF
TRBV5-6	TRBJ2-7	.	CASSFLLGTYEQYF
TRBV20-1	TRBJ1-2	.	CSARSQSSNYGYTF
TRBV20-1	TRBJ2-7	.	CSASDGQTSEQYF
TRBV19	TRBJ1-2	.	CASSIGVFGYTF
TRBV20-1	TRBJ2-2	.	CSAPLGTGELFF
TRBV24-1	TRBJ1-1	.	CATSGGLAGGQAFF
TRBV20-1	TRBJ2-5	.	CSARIAEQETQYF
TRBV5-6	TRBJ2-7	.	CASSRSEGPLYEQYF
TRBV10-3	TRBJ1-2	.	CAITPEGQGGYGYTF
TRBV4-2	TRBJ2-5	.	CASSQDQEETQYF
TRBV12-3/TRBV12-4	TRBJ1-6	.	CASSFSGRNSPLHF
TRBV24-1	TRBJ2-2	TRBD1	CATSVPGGNTGELFF
TRBV7-6	TRBJ2-5	TRBD2	CASSEYAGVVETQYF
TRBV6-5	TRBJ1-2	TRBD1	CASRPMGTDRLRDGYTF
TRBV19	TRBJ1-5	.	CASSISLGASSNQPQHF
TRBV6-2/TRBV6-3	TRBJ2-3	.	CASSLRAGGAADTQYF
TRBV12-3/TRBV12-4	TRBJ1-4	.	CASSQRVGTREKLFF
TRBV7-2	TRBJ2-2	.	CASSLTRVATGELFF
TRBV12-3/TRBV12-4	TRBJ2-1	TRBD1	CASSPGTGVFNEQFF
TRBV6-5	TRBJ1-5	.	CASRGHQPQHF
TRBV7-9	TRBJ2-2	.	CASSLRRDTHGLELFF
TRBV19	TRBJ1-6	TRBD1	CASSATGVNSPLHF
TRBV12-3/TRBV12-4	TRBJ1-5	TRBD1	CASSSGQTNQPQHF
TRBV27	TRBJ2-7	.	CASKVRESTHEQYF
TRBV14	TRBJ2-5	.	CAREAGGVIQETQYF
TRBV9	TRBJ2-2	.	CASSGGAGRGNTGELFF
TRBV19	TRBJ1-5	.	CASTLTGRNQPQHF
TRBV9	TRBJ2-1	.	CASSVLSGRGSYNEQFF
TRBV6-1	TRBJ1-5	.	CASTTYQAQHF
TRBV2	TRBJ1-5	.	CASSELAGANQPQHF
TRBV5-1	TRBJ2-2	.	CASSLMATARTGELFF
TRBV19	TRBJ1-5	TRBD1	CASSNLDRENQPQHF
TRBV7-2	TRBJ1-1	.	CASSPDRTYTEAFF
TRBV19	TRBJ2-3	.	CASKVGTASTDTQYF
TRBV11-2	TRBJ1-6	TRBD1	CASSLGPTGRRSLHF
TRBV6-5	TRBJ1-2	.	CASSYAGGYTF
TRBV24-1	TRBJ2-1	TRBD1	CATSDSGTGRYNEQFF
TRBV14	TRBJ1-4	.	CASSPNGRVGEKLFF
TRBV7-8	TRBJ1-5	TRBD1	CASSSRQGRNQPQHF
TRBV19	TRBJ2-1	.	CASSTSSYNEQFF
TRBV7-8	TRBJ2-7	TRBD1	CASSIGTAYEQYF
TRBV9	TRBJ2-6	.	CASSVRGGYVLTF